This T cell receptor beta chain was identified during a study of T cells in Graves' hyperthyroidism and ophthalmopathy. Ten or more counts support this clonotype. RNA transcripts were the template for amplifying TCR beta CDR3 regions. The study used the HTBI primer set for a first-round RT-PCR of the TCR CDR3. TCRdb passed the multiplex PCR reads through MiXCR, listing each CDR3 protein once. The top ten hold 7.1% of the sample, which has around 600,000 distinct CDR3 sequences, approximately 14% seen once. Germline-derived CDR1 and CDR2 are LGHNT and FRNRAP. Between the trimmed V and J ends, which lost 1 base and 0 bases, there was a span of 3 bases. This CDR3 is 13 amino acids long. Clinical symptoms, serum thyroxine and TRAb, thyroid ultrasound and orbital computed tomography were used for the diagnoses.

The TCR originated in a woman under 30 with Graves' ophthalmopathy. The chain uses TRBV12-5 and TRBJ1-1; D gene uncertain. Sample: blood. The DNA of the CDR3 is TGTGCTAGTGGTTTGGGGATGAACACTGAAGCTTTCTTT. It translates to CASGLGMNTEAFF. The variable domain in full, completed from reference TRBV12-5 and TRBJ1-1, reads DARVTQTPRHKVTEMGQEVTMRCQPILGHNTVFWYRQTMMQGLELLAYFRNRAPLDDSGMPKDRFSAEMPDATLATLKIQPSEPRDSAVYFCASGLGMNTEAFFGQGTRLTVV.